This T cell receptor beta chain was captured in a study of T cell responses to AZD1222 COVID-19 vaccine. Whole-study findings and limits: Donors skewed white British and female; clonal diversity was possibly underestimated.

The table came from immunoSEQ multiplex PCR; TCRdb's copy has only in-frame clones and leaves some out. This table holds about 110,000 clones, around 90% found once. A remark on this clone: What it binds is unknown.

Per germline, CDR1 LGHDT and CDR2 YNNKEL (reference sequence). The CDR3 consists of 13 residues. The V and J ends lost 4 bases and 8 bases respectively, with 14 bases between them. This chain joins TRBV3-1 (or the pseudogene TRBV3-2) and TRBJ1-2; D unclear. This TCR came from an adult in good health. The input for sequencing was peripheral blood, taken on day 0 of MenACWY control vaccination. CDR3 in amino acids: CASSPRIRRGYTF. The CDR3 nucleotides read TGTGCCAGCAGCCCACGGATCCGTCGGGGCTACACCTTC.